Each of the 18 T cell receptor beta chains below was sequenced from the same sample in a study of identifying expanded T cells in peripheral blood (dated by TCRdb to about 2019). Library method: the immunoSEQ multiplex PCR assay. This immuneACCESS table, as held by TCRdb, lists in-frame sequences with V and J called but not all clones. Of the missing ones, under half trace to an unresolved V gene in checked studies; the others have no known cause. In all, the sample holds 100,000 or so clones, and approximately 88% of those were seen once. The ten top clones hold roughly 15% of the sample. The sequencing sample was made of blood. These receptors all come from a person between 18 and 75 years old in good health.

The chain links TRBV4-2 to TRBJ2-1; no firm D call. Trimming took 5 bases from V and 6 from J, leaving 8 bases between them. CDR1 is LGHNA, CDR2 YNFKEQ, per germline. The CDR3 loop spans 12 amino acids. This CDR3 is CASSEVGNEQFF. In nucleotides, the CDR3 is TGTGCCAGCAGCGAAGTAGGCAATGAGCAGTTCTTC.

The chain employs TRBV5-4 and TRBJ2-1; a possible D gene is TRBD1 (6 bases). Looked up from germline, CDR1 is SGHNT and CDR2 is YYREEE (reference sequence). There are 13 residues in the CDR3. The V end lost 9 bases, the J end lost 3 bases, and 13 bases lay between the germline ends. CDR3 in amino acids: CAKSTDSYNEQFF. The CDR3 DNA sequence: TGTGCCAAATCGACGGACAGCTACAATGAGCAGTTCTTC.

V is TRBV7-3 and J is TRBJ1-1; D uncertain. CDR1 SGHTA and CDR2 FQGTGA come from the germline V gene. V gave up 2 bases and J gave up 1 base, with 5 bases separating them. The CDR3 sequence is 13 residues long. The CDR3 nucleotides are TGTGCCAGCAGCTTAGCAGAGAACACTGAAGCTTTCTTT. Translated, it gives CASSLAENTEAFF.

The V call is TRBV11-2, the J call TRBJ1-1, with 10 bases matching TRBD1. V was pared by 5 bases and J by 4 bases, with 4 bases of the junction left unmatched. The CDR3 loop spans 14 amino acids. Germline CDR1 SGHAT, CDR2 FQNNGV. The DNA of the CDR3 is TGTGCCAGCAGCCTGACAGGGGGCCGCACTGAAGCTTTCTTT. It specifies CASSLTGGRTEAFF.

The rearrangement uses TRBV12-5 and TRBJ2-1; 8 nucleotides match TRBD2. V shed 7 bases and J 9 bases; nucleotides not matched to a gene: 14. The CDR3 contains 15 residues. Germline CDR1 is LGHNT and CDR2 is FRNRAP. CDR3 residues: CASAPGTRGVGEQFF. CDR3 bases: TGTGCTAGTGCCCCAGGGACTAGAGGGGTTGGTGAGCAGTTCTTC.

In its sample, this clone was seen once. The rearrangement uses TRBV9 and TRBJ1-1; TRBD1 matches at 12 bases. The ends lost 3 bases at V and 1 base at J; junction bases unmatched: 1. The CDR3 covers 15 residues. Germline CDR1 is SGDLS and CDR2 is YYNGEE. This chain's CDR3 is CASSGDRGPNTEAFF. The CDR3 nucleotides read TGTGCCAGCAGCGGGGACAGGGGGCCGAACACTGAAGCTTTCTTT.

This clone was observed a handful of times. V and J are TRBV11-2 and TRBJ1-3, with 7 bases matching TRBD1. This CDR3 has 16 amino acids. Germline V lookup: CDR1 SGHAT, CDR2 FQNNGV. V lost 3 bases and J lost 4; bases outside the gene matches: 9. CDR3 sequence reads: CASSFRRQGEGNTIYF. Here the CDR3 DNA reads TGTGCCAGCAGCTTCCGGAGACAGGGCGAAGGAAACACCATATATTTT. Full variable domain (rest looked up from reference TRBV11-2 and TRBJ1-3): EAGVAQSPRYKIIEKRQSVAFWCNPISGHATLYWYQQILGQGPKLLIQFQNNGVVDDSQLPKDRFSAERLKGVDSTLKIQPAKLEDSAVYLCASSFRRQGEGNTIYFGEGSWLTVV.

V usage is TRBV6-1 and J usage is TRBJ1-4; TRBD1 matches at 10 bases. Trimming removed 2 bases from V and 6 bases from J; junction bases left unmatched: 6. Per the germline V gene, CDR1 is MNHNS and CDR2 is SASEGT. The CDR3 spans 16 residues. CDR3 region: CASSEMGDRGYEKLFF. The CDR3 region has the DNA TGTGCCAGCAGTGAAATGGGGGACAGGGGATATGAAAAACTGTTTTTT.

V is TRBV7-8 and J is TRBJ2-3; the D call may be TRBD1 or TRBD2 (5 bases each). Germline V gene data show CDR1 as SGHVS and CDR2 as FQNEAQ. V was clipped by 3 bases and J by 9 bases, with 10 bases between them. The CDR3 consists of 12 residues. The CDR3 region has the DNA TGTGCCAGCAGCTTGGCAGGGAGCACGCAGTATTTT. It codes for CASSLAGSTQYF.

This clone was seen only a few times. The rearrangement uses TRBV19 and TRBJ1-5; D unresolved. V was pared by 8 bases and J by 0 bases, with 8 bases between. The CDR3 runs to 13 residues. CDR1 is LNHDA and CDR2 is SQIVND in the germline V gene (reference sequence). CDR3 loop: CASSENSNQPQHF. CDR3 nucleotide sequence: TGTGCCAGTTCCGAGAATAGCAATCAGCCCCAGCATTTT.

The V and J genes are TRBV5-1 and TRBJ2-1; maybe TRBD2 (6 bases). This CDR3 contains 18 residues. CDR1 SGHRS and CDR2 YFSETQ come from the germline V gene. V was shortened by 2 bases and J by 0 bases, with 18 bases between the two germline ends. The CDR3 sequence: CASSFTSSRHHSYNEQFF. CDR3 DNA sequence: TGCGCCAGCAGCTTTACTAGCAGCCGACACCACTCCTACAATGAGCAGTTCTTC.

The chain combines TRBV11-2 with TRBJ2-1, with 10 positions matching TRBD2. After removal of 5 bases from V and 10 bases from J, the junction contained 5 bases not matched to a gene. The CDR3 loop spans 13 amino acids. CDR1 and CDR2 from the germline V gene are SGHAT and FQNNGV. The CDR3 spells CASSTSTSGEQFF. The CDR3 DNA is TGTGCCAGCAGCACATCGACTAGCGGGGAGCAGTTCTTC.

The V call is TRBV2, the J call TRBJ1-2; tentative D call: TRBD1 (5 bases). This CDR3 spans 15 amino acids. Trimming removed 4 bases from V and 3 bases from J, with 15 bases in between. In germline, CDR1 is SNHLY, CDR2 FYNNEI. The CDR3 DNA follows: TGTGCCAGCAGTGCGGGTATACAGGTCTACTATGGCTACACCTTC. It encodes CASSAGIQVYYGYTF.

This clone has a single count. The genes are TRBV7-9 and TRBJ2-5; 10 bases line up with TRBD2. V gave up 5 bases and J gave up 2 bases; unmatched junction bases: 8. Germline V gene data show CDR1 as SEHNR and CDR2 as FQNEAQ (reference sequence). The length of the CDR3 is 16 residues. CDR3 bases: TGTGCCAGCAGCCCGGGACTAGCGCAACTTCAAGAGACCCAGTACTTC. Translated: CASSPGLAQLQETQYF.

The chain recombines TRBV5-1 with TRBJ2-3, with D perhaps matching TRBD1 (6 bases). V lost 4 bases and J lost 0, with 9 bases in between. In germline, CDR1 is SGHRS, CDR2 YFSETQ. The CDR3 length is 14 residues. CDR3: CASSVDRSTDTQYF. In nucleotides, the CDR3 is TGCGCCAGCAGCGTAGACAGGAGCACAGATACGCAGTATTTT.

This clone was seen only once. CDR3 nucleotide sequence: TGTGCCAGCAGCTTTGGAGACCCTCTGGGGAGAGATACGCAGTATTTT. Translated: CASSFGDPLGRDTQYF. The chain uses TRBV11-3 and TRBJ2-3; the D gene is possibly TRBD2 (5 bases). V lost 3 bases and J lost 5, with 18 bases in between. CDR1 and CDR2 (germline): SGHNT, YENEEA. CDR3 size: 16 residues.

The chain links TRBV5-4 to TRBJ1-5; 8 bases are shared with TRBD1. This CDR3 spans 20 amino acids. V dropped 4 bases and J dropped 0; count of bases not matched to a gene: 18. Germline V gives CDR1 SGHNT, CDR2 YYREEE (reference sequence). The CDR3 region is CASSIETKSGGTYSNQPQHF. CDR3 nucleotides: TGTGCCAGCAGCATAGAAACCAAGTCAGGGGGCACCTATAGCAATCAGCCCCAGCATTTT.

This chain links TRBV19 with TRBJ1-5, with D possibly TRBD1 on 5 matching bases. In germline, CDR1 is LNHDA, CDR2 SQIVND (reference sequence). V was shortened by 11 bases and J by 5 bases, with 19 bases between the two germline ends. The CDR3 totals 14 residues. This chain's CDR3 is CASSGGWRDQPQHF. CDR3 coding DNA: TGTGCCTCTAGTGGGGGGTGGCGGGATCAGCCCCAGCATTTT.